One and the same sample provided the 8 T cell receptor beta chains below, sequenced in a study of cytotoxic CD8 clonotypes in ibrutinib-treated CLL. Sequencing was performed with immunoSEQ multiplex PCR; in TCRdb, only in-frame clones are kept and a portion is missing. The sample consists of some 310,000 clones, around four fifths of them appearing once. The sample here was PBMCs, taken before ibrutinib treatment. These receptors originate from a human donor with chronic lymphocytic leukemia.

The V and J genes are TRBV13 and TRBJ1-2; D remains ambiguous. The germline CDR1 and CDR2 sequences are PRHDT and FYEKMQ (reference sequence). This CDR3 contains 15 residues. V gave up 3 bases and J gave up 4 bases, with 15 bases separating them. The CDR3 reads CASSFAWAASYGYTF. Here the CDR3 DNA reads TGTGCCAGCAGCTTTGCCTGGGCCGCGTCCTATGGCTACACCTTC.

The chain carries TRBV7-2 and TRBJ2-1, with D perhaps matching TRBD2 (7 bases). Germline CDR1 reads SGHTA; CDR2 reads FQGNSA. This CDR3 contains 14 residues. V was trimmed by 2 bases and J by 4 bases, leaving 9 bases between them. The CDR3 DNA follows: TGTGCCAGCAGCTTAAGGGGGGGTTACAATGAGCAGTTCTTC. It yields the protein CASSLRGGYNEQFF.

The gene calls are TRBV7-3 and TRBJ2-2; a possible D gene is TRBD2 (6 bases). Germline CDR1 SGHTA, CDR2 FQGTGA. V dropped 5 bases and J dropped 11 bases, with 18 bases sitting between them. This CDR3 has 14 residues. As DNA, the CDR3 is TGTGCCAGCAGCGCCACGTTGGCGGGACGAGAGCTGTTTTTT. It translates to CASSATLAGRELFF.

The rearrangement links TRBV4-3 to TRBJ2-5; no clear D. Germline loops: CDR1 LGHNA, CDR2 YSLEER. The CDR3 sequence is 14 residues long. V shed 1 base and J shed 4 bases, with 10 bases lying between them. The CDR3 protein is CASSQGARRETQYF. For the CDR3, the DNA is TGCGCCAGCAGCCAAGGAGCCAGGAGAGAGACCCAGTACTTC.

This sequence joins TRBV2 and TRBJ1-5; D unresolved. The germline gives CDR1 SNHLY, CDR2 FYNNEI. This CDR3 region has 14 residues. Trimming cost V 4 bases and J 7 bases, with 14 bases left between them. In nucleotides, the CDR3 is TGTGCCAGCAGTGGAGACGGATCGGGACAGCCCCAGCATTTT. Its protein is CASSGDGSGQPQHF.

This clone was counted between two and nine times. The rearrangement joins TRBV7-9 to TRBJ1-4; D unresolved. Germline assignment: CDR1 SEHNR and CDR2 FQNEAQ (reference sequence). The length of the CDR3 is 11 residues. Trimming cost V 2 bases and J 7 bases, with 2 bases left between them. CDR3 nucleotides: TGTGCCAGCAGCTTAACTGAAAAACTGTTTTTT. Translated, it gives CASSLTEKLFF. The full variable domain, in which reference TRBV7-9 and TRBJ1-4 provide the parts outside the CDR3, is DTGVSQNPRHKITKRGQNVTFRCDPISEHNRLYWYRQTLGQGPEFLTYFQNEAQLEKSRLLSDRFSAERPKGSFSTLEIQRTEQGDSAMYLCASSLTEKLFFGSGTQLSVL.

This clone was seen only a few times. The gene calls are TRBV7-8 and TRBJ1-5, with D unresolved. V was shortened by 0 bases and J by 9 bases, with 9 bases between the two germline ends. CDR1 is SGHVS, CDR2 FQNEAQ, per germline. The CDR3 is made up of 13 amino acids. CDR3 sequence reads: CASSLARSRPQHF. The DNA for the CDR3 is TGTGCCAGCAGCTTAGCTCGGTCGCGGCCCCAGCATTTT.

The V call is TRBV10-3, the J call TRBJ2-1; 10 bases map to TRBD2. Germline lookup yields CDR1 ENHRY and CDR2 SYGVKD. This CDR3 comprises 15 residues. Trimming cost V 4 bases and J 5 bases; bases outside gene matches: 5. In DNA form, the CDR3 reads TGTGCCATCAGTGCGCTAGCGGGAGTCGACAATGAGCAGTTCTTC. Its protein product is CAISALAGVDNEQFF.